The 16 T cell receptor beta chains given below trace back to one sample, sequenced in a study of patients and donors after allogeneic stem cell transplantation. TCRdb called the RT-PCR reads again in MiXCR, with one record for every CDR3 protein. The repertoire holds about a million distinct CDR3 sequences, with roughly 18% as singletons. Sequencing used blood, either unsorted or a sorted T cell fraction (not recorded which). These receptors originate from a human donor who was either an allogeneic HSCT recipient or a stem cell or donor lymphocyte infusion donor (not recorded which). It is not recorded whose cells these are; they may come from a transplant donor.

This clonotype was found many times. The chain carries TRBV24-1 and TRBJ2-1; D is possibly TRBD1 (6 bases). This CDR3 has 13 amino acids. With 12 bases removed from V and 5 bases from J, the gap between germline ends came to 16 bases. CDR1 is KGHDR, CDR2 SFDVKD, per germline. The CDR3 DNA is TGTGCCGTAACAGGGACCCCCGACAATGAGCAGTTCTTC. Protein: CAVTGTPDNEQFF.

The V gene is TRBV4-3, the J gene TRBJ2-5; 14 bases are shared with TRBD2. Germline V CDR1 and CDR2: LGHNA, YSLEER. The CDR3 extends over 19 amino acids. V dropped 1 base and J dropped 0; count of bases not matched to a gene: 7. CDR3 DNA sequence: TGCGCCAGCAGCCAAGTTAGACTAGCGGGGGGGCATTACCAAGAGACCCAGTACTTC. This sequence encodes CASSQVRLAGGHYQETQYF.

This chain connects TRBV12-3 or TRBV12-4 to TRBJ2-3, with D unresolved. The CDR3 consists of 13 residues. Trimming pared 1 base from V and 6 bases from J, leaving 8 bases between. The CDR3 protein is CASSLGEVDTQYF. DNA for the CDR3: TGTGCCAGCAGTTTAGGCGAAGTTGATACGCAGTATTTT.

This clonotype was picked up a small number of times. The chain carries TRBV4-3 and TRBJ1-1; possible D gene TRBD1, 6 bases. V gave up 1 base and J gave up 5 bases, with 14 bases separating them. This CDR3 comprises 15 residues. Germline CDR1 LGHNA, CDR2 YSLEER. The CDR3: CASSQVHREGTEAFF. CDR3 DNA sequence: TGCGCCAGCAGCCAAGTTCACAGGGAGGGGACTGAAGCTTTCTTT.

Concerning this clonotype: One end of the junction does not line up with germline, which may come from a read error. The CDR3 protein is CASSLGSGGVNGQFF. The CDR3 coding sequence is TGCGCCAGCAGCTTGGGCAGCGGGGGGGTCAATGGGCAGTTCTTC. The rearrangement joins TRBV5-1 to TRBJ2-1, with 10 bases lining up with TRBD2. Germline V CDR1 and CDR2: SGHRS, YFSETQ. The CDR3 spans 15 residues.

The rearrangement uses TRBV20-1 and TRBJ2-1; 8 nucleotides match TRBD2. The germline CDR1 and CDR2 sequences are DFQATT and SNEGSKA (reference sequence). The CDR3 runs 13 residues. V gave up 0 bases and J gave up 10 bases; unmatched junction bases: 5. CDR3 DNA: TGCAGTGCTAGAGAAGGACTAGCTAGCGAGCAGTTCTTC. Its translation is CSAREGLASEQFF.

The chain links TRBV30 to TRBJ2-1, with 9 bases lining up with TRBD2. CDR1 and CDR2 from the germline V gene are GTSNPN and SVGIG (reference sequence). The length of the CDR3 is 14 residues. The J segment lost 6 bases and the V segment lost 5 bases, leaving 8 bases of the junction unmatched. The CDR3 here is CAWGSGRWANEQFF. CDR3 coding DNA: TGTGCCTGGGGGAGCGGGAGGTGGGCCAATGAGCAGTTCTTC.

This clonotype has a handful of counts. The V gene is TRBV12-3 or TRBV12-4, the J gene TRBJ2-2, with D possibly matching TRBD2 (5 bases). This CDR3 region has 15 residues. Deletions cut 3 bases from V and 5 bases from J, with 13 bases between. The CDR3 nucleotides are TGTGCCAGCAGTTTTGGCTCTCGCGGGACCGGGGAGCTGTTTTTT. It is translated as CASSFGSRGTGELFF.

This clonotype was seen ten or more times. The V and J genes are TRBV12-3 or TRBV12-4 and TRBJ2-5; D ambiguous. The CDR3 covers 12 residues. V lost 3 bases and J 5 bases, leaving 7 bases between the germline ends. CDR3 bases: TGTGCCAGCAGTTTCGGCTTTGAGACCCAGTACTTC. Its protein is CASSFGFETQYF.

This clonotype was seen more than once but under ten times. V gene TRBV3-1 combines with J gene TRBJ1-1; tentative D call: TRBD1 (5 bases). The CDR3 runs 15 residues. Trimming stripped 1 base from V and 1 base from J, with 10 bases between. Germline V gives CDR1 LGHDT, CDR2 YNNKEL (reference sequence). CDR3 in amino acids: CASSQVQAANTEAFF. The CDR3 DNA is TGTGCCAGCAGCCAAGTACAGGCAGCGAACACTGAAGCTTTCTTT.

The rearrangement joins TRBV27 to TRBJ2-6; D call uncertain. CDR1 is MNHEY and CDR2 is SMNVEV in the germline V gene (reference sequence). Trimming left V 4 bases short and J 9 bases short, with 13 bases between. The CDR3 consists of 14 residues. CDR3 coding DNA: TGTGCCAGCAGTTCCCCCCAACCTGGCAACGTCCTGACTTTC. Its protein is CASSSPQPGNVLTF.

The chain combines TRBV3-1 with TRBJ1-1; 8 bases map to TRBD1. Germline V gives CDR1 LGHDT, CDR2 YNNKEL (reference sequence). The CDR3 runs 14 residues. The J segment lost 7 bases and the V segment lost 2 bases, leaving 6 bases of the junction unmatched. The DNA of the CDR3 is TGTGCCAGCAGCCAACAGGGGGCTACCCTTGAAGCTTTCTTT. It is translated as CASSQQGATLEAFF. The full variable domain, its missing parts supplied by reference TRBV3-1 and TRBJ1-1, is DTAVSQTPKYLVTQMGNDKSIKCEQNLGHDTMYWYKQDSKKFLKIMFSYNNKELIINETVPNRFSPKSPDKAHLNLHINSLELGDSAVYFCASSQQGATLEAFFGQGTRLTVV.

This clonotype was seen a handful of times. CDR3 residues: CSVEGGPNTGELFF. For the CDR3, the DNA is TGCAGCGTTGAAGGGGGGCCTAACACCGGGGAGCTGTTTTTT. The V and J genes are TRBV29-1 and TRBJ2-2; weak D call: TRBD1 (6 bases). The CDR3 contains 14 residues. V lost 1 base to trimming and J lost 2 bases, with 8 bases between them. Germline V gene lookup returns CDR1 SQVTM and CDR2 ANQGSEA.

This clonotype came up a few times. The J gene is TRBJ1-4, the V gene TRBV9, with 7 positions matching TRBD1. CDR1 SGDLS and CDR2 YYNGEE come from the germline V gene. This CDR3 region has 15 residues. The V gene end was trimmed by 4 bases and the J gene end by 5 bases; junction bases not matched to a gene: 8. CDR3 in amino acids: CASSPRDSLNEKLFF. CDR3 bases: TGTGCCAGCAGCCCCCGGGACAGTTTGAATGAAAAACTGTTTTTT.

This chain connects TRBV12-3 or TRBV12-4 to TRBJ1-6, with D perhaps matching TRBD1 (6 bases). There are 13 residues in the CDR3. The V gene lost 4 bases and the J gene lost 11 bases, with 12 bases spanning the gap. The DNA of the CDR3 is TGTGCCAGCAGTTCCGACCGGGGGCCACCCCTCCACTTT. This translates into CASSSDRGPPLHF.

In this sample, this clonotype turned up many times. The chain links TRBV5-6 to TRBJ2-1; D is ambiguous. Trimming removed 0 bases from V and 2 bases from J, with 6 bases in between. This CDR3 region has 14 residues. The germline gives CDR1 SGHDT, CDR2 YYEEEE. CDR3 DNA sequence: TGTGCCAGCAGCTTGGAAGGGACCTACAATGAGCAGTTCTTC. This encodes CASSLEGTYNEQFF.